The rows below give T cell receptor beta chains drawn from one sample of a study of CXCR3-negative and CXCR3-positive naive CD8 T cells. TCRdb re-called the 5' RACE reads; one entry per CDR3 protein, DNA not given. The sample has 65,000 to 90,000 distinct CDR3 sequences. Source material: naive CXCR3+ CD8+ T cells from blood. Source of these receptors: a human donor in good health. Some clones in this sample may be carry-over from other donors' samples. Both conserved end residues are part of each CDR3.

j_call v_call cdr3_aa
TRBJ1-1 TRBV19 CASRGHLGANTEAFF
TRBJ1-2 TRBV4-2 CASSLPERGLYTF
TRBJ2-5 TRBV28 CASSFGLSRETQYF
TRBJ2-6 TRBV7-2 CASSLGTSFSGANVLTF
TRBJ1-1 TRBV5-1 CASSRGAAADLNTEAFF
TRBJ1-6 TRBV18 CASSGIGIASPLHF
TRBJ2-5 TRBV7-6 CASSLAGWEETKYF
TRBJ2-1 TRBV5-1 CASSLASGREQFF
TRBJ2-5 TRBV7-6 CASSLLLSSVETQYF
TRBJ2-7 TRBV29-1 CSVEPGGSYEQYF
TRBJ2-5 TRBV12-3/TRBV12-4 CASSPWTSGRETQYF
TRBJ2-1 TRBV13 CASSLGQGYNEQFF
TRBJ2-7 TRBV29-1 CSVRLAASYEQYF
TRBJ2-7 TRBV29-1 CSVDFGTDEQYF
TRBJ2-1 TRBV28 CASSFPGVSGNEQFF
TRBJ1-1 TRBV20-1 CSAPLGWGLNTEAFF
TRBJ2-7 TRBV6-1 CASRDSDYEQYF
TRBJ2-5 TRBV28 CASSFSRGGYQETQYF
TRBJ2-7 TRBV9 CASSPGAHYYEQYF
TRBJ2-1 TRBV19 CASKGGGNEQFF
TRBJ2-2 TRBV27 CASSLGTLTGELFF
TRBJ1-1 TRBV20-1 CSAFDQTGAAFF
TRBJ2-2 TRBV6-4 CASSDSGGANTGELFF
TRBJ1-2 TRBV28 CASSFFSTGRADGYTF
TRBJ1-6 TRBV5-5 CASSFVTEDNSPLHF
TRBJ1-2 TRBV25-1 CASSDSQRYGYTF
TRBJ2-7 TRBV6-2/TRBV6-3 CASSYLTYEQYF
TRBJ2-3 TRBV7-2 CATQVGADTQYF
TRBJ2-2 TRBV7-6 CASRPTGLHTGELFF
TRBJ2-2 TRBV28 CASRVPGQGARNTGELFF
TRBJ2-1 TRBV28 CASSLDYAGVGDNEQFF
TRBJ2-7 TRBV10-2 CASSESPKLSYEQYF
TRBJ2-1 TRBV4-3 CASSQDKGLAGGPNEQFF
TRBJ1-5 TRBV12-3/TRBV12-4 CASSLWDNQPQHF
TRBJ2-1 TRBV29-1 CSVAPFTYNEQFF
TRBJ2-7 TRBV12-3/TRBV12-4 CASGSTPVSEQYF
TRBJ2-7 TRBV28 CASSSQLLARNEQYF
TRBJ2-7 TRBV20-1 CSARGQGSYEQYF
TRBJ2-5 TRBV28 CASSLKTYQETQYF
TRBJ2-3 TRBV6-2/TRBV6-3 CASSLAGISTDTQYF